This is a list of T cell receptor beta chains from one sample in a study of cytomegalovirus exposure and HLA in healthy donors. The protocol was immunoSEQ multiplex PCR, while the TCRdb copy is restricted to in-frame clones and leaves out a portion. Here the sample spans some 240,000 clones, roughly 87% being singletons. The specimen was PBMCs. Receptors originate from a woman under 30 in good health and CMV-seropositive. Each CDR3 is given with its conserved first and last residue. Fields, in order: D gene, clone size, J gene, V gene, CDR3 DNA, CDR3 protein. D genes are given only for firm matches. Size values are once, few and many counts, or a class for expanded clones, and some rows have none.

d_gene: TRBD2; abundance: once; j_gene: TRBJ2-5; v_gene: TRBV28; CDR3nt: TGTGCCAGCCTCGGGGAGGGGATCGAGACCCAGTACTTC; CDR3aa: CASLGEGIETQYF
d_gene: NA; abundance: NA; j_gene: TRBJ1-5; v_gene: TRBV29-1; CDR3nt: TGCAGCGTTGGCAGGGGAATCGGCAATCAGCCCCAGCATTTT; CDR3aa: CSVGRGIGNQPQHF
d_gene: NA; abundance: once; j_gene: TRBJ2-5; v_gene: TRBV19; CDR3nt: TGTGCCAGTAGTACCCTACTCGACATGAGAAACGAAGAGACCCAGTACTTC; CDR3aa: CASSTLLDMRNEETQYF
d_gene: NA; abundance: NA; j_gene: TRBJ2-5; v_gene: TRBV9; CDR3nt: TGTGCCAGCAGCCCACCTACAGGACAAGAGACCCAGTACTTC; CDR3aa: CASSPPTGQETQYF
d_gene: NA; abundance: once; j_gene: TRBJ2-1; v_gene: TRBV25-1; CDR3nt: TGTGCCAGCAGTGAATCTGTCAATGAGCAGTTCTTC; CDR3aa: CASSESVNEQFF
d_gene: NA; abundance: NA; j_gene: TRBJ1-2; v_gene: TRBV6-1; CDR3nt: TGTGCCAGCAGTGAAGCGGTTCGGGTTGGAAACTATGGCTACACCTTC; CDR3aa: CASSEAVRVGNYGYTF
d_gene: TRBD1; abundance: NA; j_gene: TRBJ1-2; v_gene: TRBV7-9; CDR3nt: TGTGCCAGCAGCTTAGAAGGGACAGCTAACTATGGCTACACCTTC; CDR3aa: CASSLEGTANYGYTF
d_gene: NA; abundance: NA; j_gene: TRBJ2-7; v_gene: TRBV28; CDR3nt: TGTGCCAGCAGTGTGCACAGCTTCTCCGAGCAGTACTTC; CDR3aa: CASSVHSFSEQYF
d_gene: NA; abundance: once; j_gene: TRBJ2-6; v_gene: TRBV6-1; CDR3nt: TGTGCCGGTGAACTCCTGAGGAACGTCCTGACTTTC; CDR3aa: CAGELLRNVLTF
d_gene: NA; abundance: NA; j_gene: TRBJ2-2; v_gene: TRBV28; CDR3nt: TGTGCCAGCAGTTCGAGCATCCCCGGGGAGCTGTTTTTT; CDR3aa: CASSSSIPGELFF
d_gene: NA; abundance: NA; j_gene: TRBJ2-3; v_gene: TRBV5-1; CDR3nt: TGCGCCAGCAGCATTGGGCCCTCCACAGATACGCAGTATTTT; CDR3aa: CASSIGPSTDTQYF
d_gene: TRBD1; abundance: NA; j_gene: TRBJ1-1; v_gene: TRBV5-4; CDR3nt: TGTGCCAGCACCACAGGGGACACTGAAGCTTTCTTT; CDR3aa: CASTTGDTEAFF
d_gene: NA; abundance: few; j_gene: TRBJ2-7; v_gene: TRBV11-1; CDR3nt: TGTGCCAGCAGTTTACAGGGCTACGAGCAGTACTTC; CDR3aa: CASSLQGYEQYF
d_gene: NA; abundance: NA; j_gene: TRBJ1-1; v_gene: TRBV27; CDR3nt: TGTGCCAGCAGCCCGAAGGCCCCGTGGGGGGGCACTGAAGCTTTCTTT; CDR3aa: CASSPKAPWGGTEAFF
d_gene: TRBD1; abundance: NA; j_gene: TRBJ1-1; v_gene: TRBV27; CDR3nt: TGTGCCAGTCAAGGGACAGGGAACACTGAAGCTTTCTTT; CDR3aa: CASQGTGNTEAFF
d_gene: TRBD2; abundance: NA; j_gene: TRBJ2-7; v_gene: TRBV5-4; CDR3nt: TGTGCCAGCAGCCGCGGGGTAGCGGGTTCCTACGAGCAGTACTTC; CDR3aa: CASSRGVAGSYEQYF
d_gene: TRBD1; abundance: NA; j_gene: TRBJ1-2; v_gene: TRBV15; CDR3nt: TGTGCCACCAGCAGAGGGGGACAGAACCTCAACTATGGCTACACCTTC; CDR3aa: CATSRGGQNLNYGYTF
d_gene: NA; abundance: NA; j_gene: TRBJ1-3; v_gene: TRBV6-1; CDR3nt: TGTGCCAGCAGTGAAGCTGTCCCGGGATTCTCTGGAAACACCATATATTTT; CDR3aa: CASSEAVPGFSGNTIYF
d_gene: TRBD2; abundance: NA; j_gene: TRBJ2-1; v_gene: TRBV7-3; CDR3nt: TGTGCCAGCAGCTTTACCGGGAGGGCCTACAATGAGCAGTTCTTC; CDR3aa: CASSFTGRAYNEQFF
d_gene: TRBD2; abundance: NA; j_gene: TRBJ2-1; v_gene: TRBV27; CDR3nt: TGTGCCAGCGGCCCGGCGGGAGGGCGTCGTGAGTTCTTC; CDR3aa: CASGPAGGRREFF
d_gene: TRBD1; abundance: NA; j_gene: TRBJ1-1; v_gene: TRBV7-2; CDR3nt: TGTGCCAGCAGCCCAGGGACAGGGGAGAACACTGAAGCTTTCTTT; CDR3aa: CASSPGTGENTEAFF
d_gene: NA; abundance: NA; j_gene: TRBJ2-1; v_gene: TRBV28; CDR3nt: TGTGCCAGCAGTTTAGGCGCCTACAGAAATGAGCAGTTCTTC; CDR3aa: CASSLGAYRNEQFF
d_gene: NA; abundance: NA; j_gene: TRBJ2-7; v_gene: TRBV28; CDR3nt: TGTGCCAGCAGTTTAGGGCTAGGGGGGGACGAGCAGTACTTC; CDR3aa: CASSLGLGGDEQYF
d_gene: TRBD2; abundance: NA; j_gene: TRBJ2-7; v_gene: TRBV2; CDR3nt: TGTGCCAGCAGACCCCTAGCGGGACGGGTCGGCGAGCAGTACTTC; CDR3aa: CASRPLAGRVGEQYF
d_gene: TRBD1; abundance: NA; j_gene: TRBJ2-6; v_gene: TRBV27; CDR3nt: TGTGCCAGCAGTTTGATAGGGGGCGCTGGGGCCAACGTCCTGACTTTC; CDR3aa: CASSLIGGAGANVLTF
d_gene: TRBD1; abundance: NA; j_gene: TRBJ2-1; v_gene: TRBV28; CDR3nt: TGTGCCAGCAGTCCCCGGGACAGGGGGCCTTACAATGAGCAGTTCTTC; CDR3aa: CASSPRDRGPYNEQFF
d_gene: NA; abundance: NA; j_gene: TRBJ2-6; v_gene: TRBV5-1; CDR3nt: TGCGCCAGCAGCTTGGGACTCTACTCTGGGGCCAACGTCCTGACTTTC; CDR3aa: CASSLGLYSGANVLTF
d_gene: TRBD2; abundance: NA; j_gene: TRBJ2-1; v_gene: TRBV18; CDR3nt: TGTGCCAGCTCACCACCGTCTCAGTTGGGAGGGAATGAGCAGTTCTTC; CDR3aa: CASSPPSQLGGNEQFF
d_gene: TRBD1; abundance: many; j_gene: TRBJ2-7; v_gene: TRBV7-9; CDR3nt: TGTGCCAGCAGCTTAGGGACAGGGGTGATCGACGAGCAGTACTTC; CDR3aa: CASSLGTGVIDEQYF
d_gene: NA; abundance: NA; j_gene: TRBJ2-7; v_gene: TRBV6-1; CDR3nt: TGTGCCAGCAGTCGGTCACGGGAGCCGGACGAGCAGTACTTC; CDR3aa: CASSRSREPDEQYF
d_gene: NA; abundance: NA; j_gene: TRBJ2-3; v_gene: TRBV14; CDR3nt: TGTGCCAGCAGCCAAGCCCATGTCACAGATACGCAGTATTTT; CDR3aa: CASSQAHVTDTQYF
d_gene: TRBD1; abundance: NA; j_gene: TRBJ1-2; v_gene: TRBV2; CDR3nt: TGTGCCAGCAGTGGAGGCCCGGGACAGGATAACTATGGCTACACCTTC; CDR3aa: CASSGGPGQDNYGYTF
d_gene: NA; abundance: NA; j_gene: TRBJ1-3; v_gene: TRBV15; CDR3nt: TGTGCCACCAGCAGAGATGTCAACACAGTCCCGTCGGGAAACACCATATATTTT; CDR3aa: CATSRDVNTVPSGNTIYF
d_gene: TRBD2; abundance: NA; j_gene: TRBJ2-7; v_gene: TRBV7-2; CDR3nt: TGTGCCAGCAGCTTAGGCGGGAGCAGAAACGAGCAGTACTTC; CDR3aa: CASSLGGSRNEQYF
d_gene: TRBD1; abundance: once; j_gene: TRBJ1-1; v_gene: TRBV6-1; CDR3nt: TGTGCCAGCGAACTCCGGACAGGAATGAACACTGAAGCTTTCTTT; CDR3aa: CASELRTGMNTEAFF
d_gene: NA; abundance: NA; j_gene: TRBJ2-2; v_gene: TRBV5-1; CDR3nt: TGCGCCAGCAGCGCCCCCACGGGGAACACCGGGGAGCTGTTTTTT; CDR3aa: CASSAPTGNTGELFF
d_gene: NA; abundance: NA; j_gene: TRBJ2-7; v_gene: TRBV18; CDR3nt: TGTGCCAGCTCACCACAGGGAGGTACCTACGAGCAGTACTTC; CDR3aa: CASSPQGGTYEQYF
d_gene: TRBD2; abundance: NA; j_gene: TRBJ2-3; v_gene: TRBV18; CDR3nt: TGTGCCAGCTCAGCCAGACTAAGCGGGAGGGCCTCTCAGACAGATACGCAGTATTTT; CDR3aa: CASSARLSGRASQTDTQYF
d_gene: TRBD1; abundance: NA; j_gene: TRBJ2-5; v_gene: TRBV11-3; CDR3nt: TGTGCCAGCAGCCCCGGACAGGGTGGCGAGACCCAGTACTTC; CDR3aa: CASSPGQGGETQYF
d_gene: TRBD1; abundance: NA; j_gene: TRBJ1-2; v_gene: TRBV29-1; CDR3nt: TGCAGCGTTGAAGATCAAACAGGGGGTATCAGGACCTTC; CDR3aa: CSVEDQTGGIRTF
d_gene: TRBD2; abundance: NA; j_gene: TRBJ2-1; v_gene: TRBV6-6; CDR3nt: TGTGCCAGCAGCCCCCTGGGCGGGAGGGACAATGAGCAGTTCTTC; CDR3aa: CASSPLGGRDNEQFF
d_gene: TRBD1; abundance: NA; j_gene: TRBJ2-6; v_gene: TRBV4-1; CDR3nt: TGCGCCAGCAGCCAAGCCAGGGGGAAGGCCAACGTCCTGACTTTC; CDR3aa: CASSQARGKANVLTF
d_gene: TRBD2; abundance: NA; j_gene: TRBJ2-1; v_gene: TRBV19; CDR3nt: TGTGCCAGTAGTATACTAGCGGGAGGGCCCTATGAGCAGTTCTTC; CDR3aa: CASSILAGGPYEQFF
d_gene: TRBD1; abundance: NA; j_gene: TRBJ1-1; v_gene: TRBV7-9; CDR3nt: TGTGCCAGCAGCAAAGGACAGGGAATGAACACTGAAGCTTTCTTT; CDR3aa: CASSKGQGMNTEAFF
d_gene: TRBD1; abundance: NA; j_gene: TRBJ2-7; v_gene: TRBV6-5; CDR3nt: TGTGCCAGCAGTTTCGGGACAGCCTACGAGCAGTACTTC; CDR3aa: CASSFGTAYEQYF
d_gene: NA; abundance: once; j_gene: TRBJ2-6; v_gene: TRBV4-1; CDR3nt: TGCGCCAGCAGGGAGGACTCTGGGGCCAACGTCCTGACTTTC; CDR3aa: CASREDSGANVLTF